Listed below are T cell receptor beta chains from one sample, sequenced in a study of blood T cell repertoires in COVID-19. Sequencing was performed with immunoSEQ multiplex PCR; in TCRdb, only in-frame clones are kept and a portion is missing. This table has 250,000 to 300,000 clones, 85% to 90% appearing once. Sample: peripheral blood. The source of these receptors is a woman in her fifties or sixties with COVID-19, enrolled during active disease. CDR3s leave out the opening cysteine and the closing phenylalanine or tryptophan.

ASSAEGTGNYGYT	TRBV9	TRBJ1-2
ASSIDAGVRTEAF	TRBV19	TRBJ1-1
ASSLEYGGGTEAF	TRBV11-2	TRBJ1-1
AWSGVYTEAF	TRBV30	TRBJ1-1
ASSALSGGVAGELF	TRBV2	TRBJ2-2
ASSRDRGPGNTEAF	TRBV7-9	TRBJ1-1
ASSYSTGQGNEKLF	TRBV6-5	TRBJ1-4
AGRGMAGELF	TRBV10-3	TRBJ2-2
ASSLYPGLDSPLH	TRBV6-5	TRBJ1-6
ASSQEMRSNYGYT	TRBV4-3	TRBJ1-2
ASSYRQRGGLNEQF	TRBV6-5	TRBJ2-1
ASSHVGGREEEKLF	TRBV4-1	TRBJ1-4
ASSLATTGGNSYT	TRBV7-2	TRBJ1-2
ASAKGYRTGSYEQY	TRBV5-1	TRBJ2-7
ASSTPSTTSGDQETQY	TRBV7-9	TRBJ2-5
ASSYSTQGDGYT	TRBV6-5	TRBJ1-2
ASSIGVAGEAQY	TRBV19	TRBJ2-3
SVERGGADTQY	TRBV29-1	TRBJ2-3
ASRDDRGGSGGYT	TRBV5-4	TRBJ1-2
ASSSYNEKLF	TRBV5-1	TRBJ1-4
ASSDTQGKLF	TRBV5-5	TRBJ1-4
ASSSSPVNTIY	TRBV19	TRBJ1-3
ASSEFWSGESPLH	TRBV6-1	TRBJ1-6
ASSLGTGEAGNTIY	TRBV3-1/TRBV3-2	TRBJ1-3
ASSPGGQGAINYGYT	TRBV19	TRBJ1-2
ASSEAGGSYEQY	TRBV6-1	TRBJ2-7
ASSGRQGNSPLH	TRBV9	TRBJ1-6
ASSLARRQGYGYT	TRBV11-2	TRBJ1-2
ASRQGANTDTQY	TRBV5-4	TRBJ2-3
ATKQLYNEKLF	TRBV27	TRBJ1-4
ASSQATGLGSPLH	TRBV4-1	TRBJ1-6
ASRTHPGGNQPQH	TRBV11-3	TRBJ1-5
ASRRQGFNQPQH	TRBV19	TRBJ1-5
ASSQALRDREKLF	TRBV4-3	TRBJ1-4
ASSPRLAGAGPGYTQY	TRBV7-8	TRBJ2-3
ASSLGGLAGSGANVLT	TRBV5-4	TRBJ2-6
AISEHPSTTNEKLF	TRBV10-3	TRBJ1-4
ASSQVYSNTGELF	TRBV4-3	TRBJ2-2
ASSQPGLTGGYT	TRBV23-1	TRBJ1-2
ASSIASGGPGEQF	TRBV19	TRBJ2-1
ASSVARLAGGYNEQF	TRBV9	TRBJ2-1
ASSRRTGGNEKLF	TRBV7-9	TRBJ1-4
ASRGQGGNQPQH	TRBV2	TRBJ1-5
ASSIGTGRPNEQY	TRBV19	TRBJ2-7
ASRRDTEVGTQY	TRBV19	TRBJ2-5
ASSSTGSGFGYT	TRBV11-2	TRBJ1-2
ASNKGGQNTDTQY	TRBV7-3	TRBJ2-3
AWTGVTRGSPLH	TRBV30	TRBJ1-6